This entry lists 18 T cell receptor beta chains sequenced from one sample in a study of beta chain features in type 1 diabetes. The study reverse transcribed the entire isolated RNA, so it sequenced expressed TCRB transcripts. The protocol was immunoSEQ multiplex PCR, while the TCRdb copy is restricted to in-frame clones and leaves out a portion. This sample yields 150,000 to 190,000 clones, of which less than 9.5% are seen a single time; less than 0.85% belongs to the top ten. Specimen: central memory CD4+ T cells from blood. The receptors shown here come from a young man in good health.

This clone occurred a few times. The chain carries TRBV30 and TRBJ2-2, with no clear D. The V and J ends lost 3 bases and 3 bases respectively, with 17 bases between them. CDR1 is GTSNPN, CDR2 SVGIG, per germline (reference sequence). This CDR3 has 16 amino acids. The CDR3 is CAWRSPRTRDTGELFF. Written as DNA, the CDR3 is TGTGCCTGGAGGTCCCCGAGAACTCGAGACACCGGGGAGCTGTTTTTT. The variable domain in full, completed from reference TRBV30 and TRBJ2-2, reads SQTIHQWPATLVQPVGSPLSLECTVEGTSNPNLYWYRQAAGRGLQLLFYSVGIGQISSEVPQNLSASRPQDRQFILSSKKLLLSDSGFYLCAWRSPRTRDTGELFFGEGSRLTVL.

This clone has only a few counts. The chain is built from TRBV14 and TRBJ2-7, with TRBD1 matching 9 bases. V lost 4 bases to trimming and J lost 6 bases; unmatched junction nucleotides: 1. This CDR3 is 12 amino acids long. Germline CDR1 and CDR2: SGHDN and FVKESK. This CDR3 is CASSRGQGEQYF. In nucleotides, the CDR3 is TGTGCCAGCAGCCGGGGACAGGGCGAGCAGTACTTC.

The chain couples TRBV11-2 to TRBJ2-5; D unclear. Trimming shortened V by 2 bases and J by 1 base, and 8 bases separated the two germline ends. This CDR3 region has 14 residues. Germline CDR1 reads SGHAT; CDR2 reads FQNNGV. Here the CDR3 reads CASSLSPGQETQYF. CDR3 in DNA: TGTGCCAGCAGCTTAAGTCCAGGCCAAGAGACCCAGTACTTC.

This clone turned up a few times. The rearrangement links TRBV9 to TRBJ2-7, with 13 bases aligning to TRBD2. Germline trimming cut 2 bases from V and 5 bases from J; bases unmatched to any gene: 4. The CDR3 extends over 15 amino acids. CDR1 and CDR2 (germline): SGDLS, YYNGEE. The CDR3: CASSVSGTSGDEQYF. For the CDR3, the DNA is TGTGCCAGCAGCGTCTCCGGGACTAGCGGGGACGAGCAGTACTTC.

This chain links TRBV19 with TRBJ2-1; TRBD2 agrees at 13 bases. The junction had 5 bases not matched to a gene; V was cut back by 2 bases and J by 7 bases. The germline CDR1 and CDR2 sequences are LNHDA and SQIVND (reference sequence). The CDR3 has 16 residues. This chain's CDR3 is CASSISGTSGMNEQFF. As DNA, the CDR3 is TGTGCCAGTAGTATATCCGGGACTAGCGGGATGAATGAGCAGTTCTTC.

This clone occurred many times. Other DNA sequences from this sample encode an identical CDR3 as well. V usage is TRBV11-1 and J usage is TRBJ1-1; no reliable D call. Germline loops: CDR1 SGHAT, CDR2 FQDESV (reference sequence). V lost 2 bases to trimming and J lost 5 bases, with 3 bases between them. CDR3 length equals 11 residues. CDR3: CASSLHTEAFF. The CDR3 DNA follows: TGTGCCAGCAGCTTACATACTGAAGCTTTCTTT.

This clone turned up a few times. The rearrangement joins TRBV7-2 to TRBJ2-7; possibly TRBD1 for D (6 bases). Germline V gene sequence: CDR1 SGHTA, CDR2 FQGNSA. CDR3 length: 17 residues. The V gene lost 5 bases and the J gene lost 0 bases, with 20 bases spanning the gap. CDR3 nucleotides: TGTGCCAGCAGCGTCGGCCCAGGGGAGACCAGCTCCTACGAGCAGTACTTC. Amino acids: CASSVGPGETSSYEQYF.

This clone was found a few times. V usage is TRBV4-3 and J usage is TRBJ2-3; 9 positions match TRBD2. From germline, CDR1 is LGHNA and CDR2 YSLEER. Trimming took 2 bases from V and 1 from J; bases not matched to a gene: 4. The CDR3 is 16 amino acids. The CDR3 nucleotides are TGCGCCAGCAGCCAACTCATAGCGGGAGGCACAGATACGCAGTATTTT. It specifies CASSQLIAGGTDTQYF.

This clone was detected many times. The rearrangement uses TRBV28 and TRBJ2-7; possible D gene TRBD1, 6 bases. Between the trimmed V and J ends, which lost 8 bases and 2 bases, there was a span of 7 bases. The CDR3 consists of 11 residues. Looked up from germline, CDR1 is MDHEN and CDR2 is SYDVKM. The CDR3 spells CASRDTYEQYF. The CDR3 bases are TGTGCCAGCCGGGACACCTACGAGCAGTACTTC.

This clone was found many times. The J gene is TRBJ2-5, the V gene TRBV30; D is uncertain. Germline values: CDR1 GTSNPN, CDR2 SVGIG (reference sequence). The CDR3 is 12 amino acids. V was pared by 2 bases and J by 5 bases, with 9 bases between. CDR3 bases: TGTGCCTGGAGTCCAGGTTCGGAGACCCAGTACTTC. It specifies CAWSPGSETQYF.

This clone was detected only a few times. The rearrangement joins TRBV28 to TRBJ2-1, with 9 bases identical to TRBD2. The J segment lost 0 bases and the V segment lost 9 bases, leaving 6 bases of the junction unmatched. This CDR3 contains 15 residues. Looked up from germline, CDR1 is MDHEN and CDR2 is SYDVKM. The CDR3 sequence is CASRAGGSSYNEQFF. The CDR3 DNA is TGTGCCAGTCGGGCGGGGGGGAGCTCCTACAATGAGCAGTTCTTC.

This clone showed up many times. The V gene is TRBV25-1, the J gene TRBJ2-7; 8 bases map to TRBD1. The J segment lost 3 bases and the V segment lost 5 bases, leaving 3 bases of the junction unmatched. This CDR3 has 13 residues. Germline lookup yields CDR1 MGHDK and CDR2 SYGVNS. CDR3 bases: TGTGCCAGCAGTCCGGACAGGGTCTACGAGCAGTACTTC. This sequence encodes CASSPDRVYEQYF.

This clone was seen a handful of times. The rearrangement joins TRBV7-3 to TRBJ2-3; 14 nucleotides align to TRBD2. From germline, CDR1 is SGHTA and CDR2 FQGTGA. The CDR3 extends over 16 amino acids. Trimming took 5 bases from V and 5 from J; bases not matched to a gene: 6. The DNA of the CDR3 is TGTGCCAGCAGCCCGGGACTAGCGGGAGATAGAGATACGCAGTATTTT. This translates into CASSPGLAGDRDTQYF. The full variable domain, with the rest looked up from reference TRBV7-3 and TRBJ2-3, is GAGVSQTPSNKVTEKGKYVELRCDPISGHTALYWYRQSLGQGPEFLIYFQGTGAADDSGLPNDRFFAVRPEGSVSTLKIQRTERGDSAVYLCASSPGLAGDRDTQYFGPGTRLTVL.

V and J are TRBV7-3 and TRBJ1-2; no firm D call. Trimming removed 0 bases at V and 6 bases at J, with 8 bases between. CDR3 size: 13 residues. Per the germline V gene, CDR1 is SGHTA and CDR2 is FQGTGA. The CDR3 DNA reads as TGTGCCAGCAGCTTAACGCCCGGGGATGGCTACACCTTC. It encodes CASSLTPGDGYTF.

This clone was counted ten times or more. The chain recombines TRBV2 with TRBJ1-1; D is uncertain. Trimming shortened V by 4 bases and J by 3 bases, and 12 bases separated the two germline ends. The CDR3 covers 14 residues. The germline gives CDR1 SNHLY, CDR2 FYNNEI. CDR3 protein: CASSVRRSDTEAFF. CDR3 DNA sequence: TGTGCCAGCAGTGTGAGGAGGTCGGACACTGAAGCTTTCTTT.

The chain carries TRBV7-8 and TRBJ1-2, with D possibly being TRBD1 (5 bases). Germline V CDR1 and CDR2: SGHVS, FQNEAQ. V was clipped by 2 bases and J by 7 bases, with 14 bases between them. The CDR3 is made up of 14 amino acids. The CDR3 DNA is TGTGCCAGCAGCTTAATGGAAGGGGTTGGTGGCTACACCTTC. Protein: CASSLMEGVGGYTF.

This clone was counted only a few times. The chain couples TRBV5-1 to TRBJ1-3; maybe TRBD1 (6 bases). Germline V gene lookup returns CDR1 SGHRS and CDR2 YFSETQ. The V gene lost 4 bases and the J gene lost 1 base, with 21 bases spanning the gap. There are 18 residues in the CDR3. CDR3 bases: TGCGCCAGCAGCCCAGACCCCAGGGGAATACCGTCTGGAAACACCATATATTTT. As protein: CASSPDPRGIPSGNTIYF. The full variable domain, with the rest looked up from reference TRBV5-1 and TRBJ1-3, is KAGVTQTPRYLIKTRGQQVTLSCSPISGHRSVSWYQQTPGQGLQFLFEYFSETQRNKGNFPGRFSGRQFSNSRSEMNVSTLELGDSALYLCASSPDPRGIPSGNTIYFGEGSWLTVV.

This clone has a count of ten or more. The chain has TRBV4-3 and TRBJ2-7; D gene ambiguous. V was cut by 0 bases and J by 0 bases, with 12 bases left in between. This CDR3 is built from 16 residues. Germline CDR1 and CDR2: LGHNA and YSLEER. CDR3 in amino acids: CASSQDFASSSYEQYF. Written as DNA, the CDR3 is TGCGCCAGCAGCCAAGATTTTGCGAGTAGCTCCTACGAGCAGTACTTC.